The source of this TCR beta chain is a study of T cell clonality in common variable immunodeficiency. Produced via immunoSEQ multiplex PCR; TCRdb's table is partial and in-frame only. Sampling found tens of thousands of clones, none seen once. A word on this clone: Its matching antigen is unknown. The DNA ends 3 residues before the CDR3 does, and the rest of the CDR3 is filled in from the germline J gene.

General study points: Fewer deletions and N-nucleotide insertions were reportedly seen in common variable immunodeficiency TCR beta sequences. Shared TCRbeta clones were fewer between CVID subjects than controls.

The V gene lost 10 bases and the J gene lost 5 bases, with 14 bases spanning the gap. Germline-derived CDR1 and CDR2 are KGHSH and LQKENI. The CDR3 sequence is 12 residues long. CVID meant reduced serum IgG, IgA and/or IgM plus specific antibody deficiency. This receptor was taken from a human donor with common variable immunodeficiency. Material: peripheral blood mononuclear cells. This chain joins TRBV18 and TRBJ1-1, with D unclear. The CDR3 sequence is CATSTTYTEAFF. CDR3 DNA, as far as it was read: TGTGCCACCTCTACCACATATACTGAA.